The next 27 T cell receptor beta chains were all read from a single sample in a study of T cell changes during pregnancy in multiple sclerosis. The assay was immunoSEQ multiplex PCR, and TCRdb's table has in-frame clones only and misses some. Of approximately 92,000 clones listed, roughly nine tenths are singletons. The source material was peripheral blood, sampled in the first trimester of pregnancy. Receptor source: a female donor with multiple sclerosis, enrolled in a pregnancy study.

CDR3 protein: CASSPQGPSGANVLTF. The CDR3 DNA sequence: TGTGCCAGCAGCCCTCAGGGGCCCTCTGGGGCCAACGTCCTGACTTTC. The J gene is TRBJ2-6, the V gene TRBV7-9; D may be TRBD1 (6 bases). V dropped 5 bases and J dropped 0 bases, with 11 bases sitting between them. Germline CDR1 and CDR2: SEHNR and FQNEAQ (reference sequence). The CDR3 is 16 amino acids. The full variable domain, completed using reference TRBV7-9 and TRBJ2-6, is DTGVSQNPRHKITKRGQNVTFRCDPISEHNRLYWYRQTLGQGPEFLTYFQNEAQLEKSRLLSDRFSAERPKGSFSTLEIQRTEQGDSAMYLCASSPQGPSGANVLTFGAGSRLTVL.

CDR3 in amino acids: CASSYGRRSNEQFF. The DNA for the CDR3 is TGTGCCAGCAGTTATGGGAGGAGATCGAATGAGCAGTTCTTC. The rearrangement uses TRBV6-7 and TRBJ2-1; a possible D gene is TRBD2 (6 bases). TRBV6-7 is designated an ORF whose function remains uncertain. This CDR3 has 14 amino acids. Trimming pared 3 bases from V and 7 bases from J, leaving 13 bases between.

This clone was counted a single time. The rearrangement links TRBV27 to TRBJ1-2, with TRBD1 as a possible D gene (6 bases). With 5 bases removed from V and 9 bases from J, the gap between germline ends came to 16 bases. Germline values: CDR1 MNHEY, CDR2 SMNVEV (reference sequence). The CDR3 sequence is 13 residues long. Here the CDR3 reads CASSRGGPVSYTF. CDR3 bases: TGTGCCAGCAGTAGGGGGGGACCGGTTAGCTACACCTTC.

The chain recombines TRBV15 with TRBJ2-7; the D gene is possibly TRBD2 (5 bases). CDR1 and CDR2 from the germline V gene are LNHNV and YYDKDF (reference sequence). Trimming removed 0 bases from V and 3 bases from J, with 12 bases in between. This CDR3 has 15 residues. CDR3 sequence reads: CATSRDVRGDYEQYF. CDR3 bases: TGTGCCACCAGCAGAGATGTCCGGGGAGACTACGAGCAGTACTTC.

This clone appeared a single time. The rearrangement uses TRBV2 and TRBJ2-2, with no clear D. V lost 4 bases and J 6 bases, leaving 9 bases between the germline ends. CDR3 length: 13 residues. Germline values: CDR1 SNHLY, CDR2 FYNNEI. CDR3 DNA sequence: TGTGCCAGCAGTGCTGGGCAAGCCGGGGAGCTGTTTTTT. Its protein product is CASSAGQAGELFF. Full variable domain (rest looked up from reference TRBV2 and TRBJ2-2): EPEVTQTPSHQVTQMGQEVILRCVPISNHLYFYWYRQILGQKVEFLVSFYNNEISEKSEIFDDQFSVERPDGSNFTLKIRSTKLEDSAMYFCASSAGQAGELFFGEGSRLTVL.

The chain couples TRBV5-1 to TRBJ1-4; D perhaps matches TRBD1 (5 bases). Germline CDR1 reads SGHRS; CDR2 reads YFSETQ. The CDR3 has 16 residues. The V end lost 0 bases, the J end lost 8 bases, and 17 bases lay between the germline ends. CDR3 nucleotide sequence: TGCGCCAGCAGCTTGGTAGGGAGGGACCGGGGAGAAAAACTGTTTTTT. It encodes CASSLVGRDRGEKLFF.

The chain joins TRBV19 to TRBJ1-1; 8 nucleotides agree with TRBD1. Germline CDR1 reads LNHDA; CDR2 reads SQIVND (reference sequence). CDR3 length equals 15 residues. V shed 1 base, J shed 5 bases, and the junction held 6 bases outside the gene matches. CDR3 nucleotide sequence: TGTGCCAGTAGTATAGCTGCAGGGGGCATGACTGAAGCTTTCTTT. Its translation is CASSIAAGGMTEAFF.

J is TRBJ2-7 and V is TRBV7-3; the match to TRBD2 covers 7 bases. After removal of 5 bases from V and 3 bases from J, the junction contained 16 bases not matched to a gene. Germline V CDR1 and CDR2: SGHTA, FQGTGA. The CDR3 covers 17 residues. CDR3 sequence: CASSPNPSWEGSYEQYF. CDR3 bases: TGTGCCAGCAGCCCCAACCCCTCGTGGGAGGGGAGCTACGAGCAGTACTTC.

The CDR3 bases are TGTGCCAGCAGTTTACGGGCAGGGGGCGCCGGGGAGCTGTTTTTT. This translates into CASSLRAGGAGELFF. The chain has TRBV27 and TRBJ2-2, with TRBD1 matching over 8 bases. The germline V gene encodes CDR1 MNHEY and CDR2 SMNVEV (reference sequence). V dropped 2 bases and J dropped 6; count of bases not matched to a gene: 5. The CDR3 has 15 amino acids.

V gene TRBV9 combines with J gene TRBJ1-3; D is unclear. Germline V gene lookup returns CDR1 SGDLS and CDR2 YYNGEE. The CDR3 length is 14 residues. Trimming stripped 2 bases from V and 4 bases from J, with 10 bases between. The CDR3 region is CASSVQGGGNTIYF. The DNA for the CDR3 is TGTGCCAGCAGCGTCCAAGGAGGGGGAAACACCATATATTTT.

The DNA of the CDR3 is TGTGCCAGCAGCGCCCGGGACAGAGTTTACGAGCAGTACTTC. This sequence encodes CASSARDRVYEQYF. The chain links TRBV9 to TRBJ2-7; 7 bases match TRBD1. V gave up 3 bases and J gave up 4 bases; unmatched junction bases: 7. Germline CDR1 is SGDLS and CDR2 is YYNGEE. The CDR3 sequence is 14 residues long.

J is TRBJ2-7 and V is TRBV10-2, with TRBD2 matching over 8 bases. V shed 6 bases and J 2 bases; nucleotides not matched to a gene: 15. CDR1 and CDR2 from the germline V gene are WSHSY and SAAADI. CDR3 length equals 17 residues. The DNA for the CDR3 is TGCGCCAGCAGCCCGGTTCCGACTAGCGAGACGCCCTACGAGCAGTACTTC. Encoded protein: CASSPVPTSETPYEQYF.

V is TRBV5-4 and J is TRBJ1-3, with a weak D call TRBD1 (5 bases). The CDR3 consists of 14 residues. Per the germline V gene, CDR1 is SGHNT and CDR2 is YYREEE (reference sequence). With 5 bases removed from V and 4 bases from J, the gap between germline ends came to 13 bases. The CDR3 DNA is TGTGCCAGCAGTAATGGGGCTCGGGGAAACACCATATATTTT. Translated: CASSNGARGNTIYF. Looking up the rest from reference TRBV5-4 and TRBJ1-3 gives the full variable domain: ETGVTQSPTHLIKTRGQQVTLRCSSQSGHNTVSWYQQALGQGPQFIFQYYREEENGRGNFPPRFSGLQFPNYSSELNVNALELDDSALYLCASSNGARGNTIYFGEGSWLTVV.

The V gene is TRBV7-8, the J gene TRBJ2-1; D gene ambiguous. The V end lost 5 bases, the J end lost 8 bases, and 7 bases lay between the germline ends. Germline V lookup: CDR1 SGHVS, CDR2 FQNEAQ. This CDR3 is built from 11 residues. The CDR3 sequence: CASSPHYEQFF. Here the CDR3 DNA reads TGTGCCAGCAGCCCCCATTATGAGCAGTTCTTC.

The chain is built from TRBV19 and TRBJ1-5; TRBD1 matches at 8 bases. This CDR3 has 13 amino acids. The germline CDR1 and CDR2 sequences are LNHDA and SQIVND (reference sequence). V was clipped by 4 bases and J by 5 bases; unmatched bases: 1. The CDR3 DNA reads TGTGCCAGTAGTAGGACAGGGCATCAGCCCCAGCATTTT. This sequence encodes CASSRTGHQPQHF.

The J gene is TRBJ2-3, the V gene TRBV6-1, with TRBD2 identical over 12 bases. The junction had 6 bases not matched to a gene; V was cut back by 2 bases and J by 0 bases. This CDR3 has 18 residues. The germline V gene encodes CDR1 MNHNS and CDR2 SASEGT. Written as DNA, the CDR3 is TGTGCCAGCAGTGAAAGCCTAGCGGGAGGGGGTAGCACAGATACGCAGTATTTT. It codes for CASSESLAGGGSTDTQYF.

This clone is a singleton in its sample. The CDR3 DNA reads as TGCGCCAGCAGCTTGGTAATAGCTAGCGGGAGATTCGGAGAGACCCAGTACTTC. It codes for CASSLVIASGRFGETQYF. The chain combines TRBV5-1 with TRBJ2-5; 10 positions match TRBD2. CDR1 and CDR2 (germline): SGHRS, YFSETQ. Trimming removed 0 bases from V and 4 bases from J; junction bases left unmatched: 12. This CDR3 has 18 amino acids.

Turning to this clone: This may come from a read error, since a much larger clone is one base off. At the DNA level, this CDR3 is encoded by other sequences in the same sample as well. V gene TRBV5-5 combines with J gene TRBJ2-7; D perhaps matches TRBD1 (5 bases). CDR3 length: 13 amino acids. Germline lookup yields CDR1 SGHKS and CDR2 YYEKEE (reference sequence). V was trimmed by 5 bases and J by 2 bases, leaving 11 bases between them. The CDR3, as DNA: TGTGCCAGCAGTCACAGGTTCGCCTACGAGCAGTACTTC. Residues: CASSHRFAYEQYF.

This chain joins TRBV6-4 and TRBJ1-5, with unresolved D. From germline, CDR1 is MRHNA and CDR2 SNTAGT. The CDR3 loop spans 16 amino acids. V was pared by 5 bases and J by 2 bases, with 16 bases between. The DNA of the CDR3 is TGTGCCAGCAGTTCGCTGGGGAGGTTCGGCAATCAGCCCCAGCATTTT. It translates to CASSSLGRFGNQPQHF.

This sequence joins TRBV30 and TRBJ1-2; a weak D match, TRBD1 (6 bases). Germline CDR1 and CDR2: GTSNPN and SVGIG (reference sequence). This CDR3 has 14 amino acids. The V end lost 3 bases, the J end lost 4 bases, and 15 bases lay between the germline ends. This CDR3 is CAWRSGGLGYGYTF. For the CDR3, the DNA is TGTGCCTGGAGATCGGGGGGCCTGGGCTATGGCTACACCTTC.

The chain uses TRBV2 and TRBJ1-3; 7 nucleotides match TRBD1. This CDR3 is built from 16 residues. Germline assignment: CDR1 SNHLY and CDR2 FYNNEI. J gave up 2 bases and V 4 bases, and 8 bases lay outside the gene matches. CDR3 sequence reads: CASSGRIGGPGNTIYF. As DNA, the CDR3 is TGTGCCAGCAGTGGAAGAATAGGGGGCCCTGGAAACACCATATATTTT.

This rearrangement joins TRBV5-1 to TRBJ2-5; 7 bases map to TRBD1. Germline lookup yields CDR1 SGHRS and CDR2 YFSETQ. The trim removed 3 bases at V and 2 bases at J, leaving 7 bases unmatched. The CDR3 sequence is 15 residues long. The CDR3 here is CASSYRDSRQETQYF. Here the CDR3 DNA reads TGCGCCAGCAGCTACCGGGACAGCCGTCAAGAGACCCAGTACTTC.

The genes are TRBV10-1 and TRBJ1-2; tentative D call: TRBD1 (6 bases). Germline CDR1 WNHNN, CDR2 SYGVQD (reference sequence). The CDR3 totals 14 residues. The V and J ends lost 4 bases and 8 bases respectively, with 17 bases between them. For the CDR3, the DNA is TGCGCCAGCAGTGTTGTAAGGGGGAAAGAAGGCTACACCTTC. As protein: CASSVVRGKEGYTF.

The chain joins TRBV5-1 to TRBJ2-1; D is possibly TRBD2 (7 bases). V shed 6 bases and J shed 3 bases, with 16 bases lying between them. Germline CDR1 and CDR2: SGHRS and YFSETQ. This CDR3 region has 15 residues. CDR3 region: CASKRGEGGYNEQFF. The DNA for the CDR3 is TGCGCCAGCAAGAGGGGGGAGGGAGGCTACAATGAGCAGTTCTTC. Supplemented by reference TRBV5-1 and TRBJ2-1, the full variable domain reads KAGVTQTPRYLIKTRGQQVTLSCSPISGHRSVSWYQQTPGQGLQFLFEYFSETQRNKGNFPGRFSGRQFSNSRSEMNVSTLELGDSALYLCASKRGEGGYNEQFFGPGTRLTVL.

J is TRBJ2-5 and V is TRBV5-1; 13 bases are shared with TRBD2. CDR1 SGHRS and CDR2 YFSETQ come from the germline V gene. There are 18 residues in the CDR3. The V segment lost 0 bases and the J segment 4 bases; nucleotides outside the gene matches: 9. CDR3 in DNA: TGCGCCAGCAGCTTGGGTACTAGCGGGAGGGCCTCGGGAGAGACCCAGTACTTC. It specifies CASSLGTSGRASGETQYF.

The CDR3 nucleotides are TGTGCCAGCAGTTACCCGACTGGGGGGAAACATTTT. Translating gives CASSYPTGGKHF. The chain has TRBV6-6 and TRBJ1-5; perhaps TRBD1 as D (5 bases). V dropped 2 bases and J dropped 16 bases, with 15 bases sitting between them. The CDR3 spans 12 residues. Per the germline V gene, CDR1 is MNHNY and CDR2 is SVGAGI (reference sequence).

The chain links TRBV25-1 to TRBJ2-3, with D maybe TRBD1 (5 bases). V dropped 4 bases and J dropped 3 bases, with 11 bases sitting between them. CDR1 and CDR2 (germline): MGHDK, SYGVNS. This CDR3 has 14 amino acids. The CDR3 loop reads CASSARQLTDTQYF. The CDR3 DNA reads as TGTGCCAGCAGTGCACGACAGTTAACAGATACGCAGTATTTT.